The source of this T cell receptor (beta chain) is a study of OX40 agonist ivuxolimab in advanced cancers. Only in-frame clones appear in the TCRdb table, and some are missing; sequencing was by immunoSEQ multiplex PCR. The profile shows 50,000 to 65,000 clones, about 87% of them singletons. CDR1 MDHEN and CDR2 SYDVKM come from the germline V gene. The V end lost 5 bases, the J end lost 6 bases, and 10 bases lay between the germline ends. CDR3 length: 12 residues. This sequence originates from an adult with an advanced solid tumor such as melanoma, head and neck, liver or kidney cancer. The material sequenced was CD4+ or CD8+ T cells sorted from blood, taken in a trial of the OX40 agonist ivuxolimab. The chain recombines TRBV28 with TRBJ1-1; D gene ambiguous. CDR3: CASSPVWSEAFF. The CDR3 DNA is TGTGCCAGCAGTCCCGTTTGGTCTGAAGCTTTCTTT.